This T cell receptor (beta chain) came from a study of cytomegalovirus exposure and HLA in healthy donors. The PCR used 60 Vbeta and 13 Jbeta primers. Repertoires were generated with immunoSEQ multiplex PCR, while TCRdb's copy carries only in-frame clones and drops some. Of about 110,000 clones in the sample, approximately 79% are singletons; the top ten hold roughly 6.2%. Each donor was nominally healthy when sampled (though unrecorded immune exposures were likely). The trim removed 5 bases at V and 5 bases at J, leaving 7 bases unmatched. The CDR3 runs 14 residues. Per the germline V gene, CDR1 is MNHEY and CDR2 is SVGAGI.

The sequenced sample consisted of PBMCs. This chain connects TRBV6-5 to TRBJ2-7; 9 nucleotides line up with TRBD1. This receptor was identified in a man aged 30 to 39 in good health and CMV-seropositive. CDR3 protein: CASSTGQGRNEQYF. The CDR3 DNA sequence: TGTGCCAGCAGTACTGGACAGGGGCGAAACGAGCAGTACTTC.